Below, one T cell receptor beta chain is given with its context. The sample is drawn from a study of T cells expressing NK-cell markers. Study-wide context: All TCR beta repertoires analysed originated from sorted CD3+CD56+NKG2C+, CD3+CD56+NKG2C- and CD3+CD56-NKG2C+ T cells. Among eight sequenced donors, seven carried HCMV seropositivity while one was seronegative.

Germline CDR1 reads MNHNS; CDR2 reads SASEGT. The CDR3 has 13 residues. TCR beta cDNA was made by 5'RACE template switching with UMIs. TCRdb reanalyzed the 5' RACE reads and collapses them to one entry per CDR3 protein, without DNA. This sample contains 400,000 or so distinct CDR3 sequences. The receptor's source is a woman in her forties or fifties in good health. The genes are TRBV6-1 and TRBJ1-2; the D call from TCRdb, TRBD1, cannot be confirmed without DNA. The sequencing input was blood T cells: a sorted CD56 or NKG2C T cell subset, CD4+ or CD8+ T cells, or bulk PBMC T cells (not recorded which). The CDR3 here is CASSERTVDGYTF.